This TCR beta chain was sequenced during a study of shared clonotypes between healthy human individuals. The data were produced by immunoSEQ multiplex PCR, yet TCRdb's version contains in-frame clones alone and is incomplete. Among a few million clones listed, 90% to 95% were seen once. Study-wide results and caveats: The donor pool, a small one, limited the genetic and exposure-history diversity represented.

The germline CDR1 and CDR2 sequences are LNHDA and SQIVND (reference sequence). V dropped 11 bases and J dropped 4; count of bases not matched to a gene: 8. The CDR3 has 13 amino acids. Of note for this clone: Its antigen is still unknown.

Material: naive CD4+ T cells sorted from blood. Subset here: CD45RA+ positively selected. The V call is TRBV19, the J call TRBJ1-5, with 7 bases that match TRBD1. The sequence derives from a man younger than 35 in good health. CDR3 in DNA: TGTGCCGTAACCGGGACAGCTAATCAGCCCCAGCATTTT. This translates into CAVTGTANQPQHF.